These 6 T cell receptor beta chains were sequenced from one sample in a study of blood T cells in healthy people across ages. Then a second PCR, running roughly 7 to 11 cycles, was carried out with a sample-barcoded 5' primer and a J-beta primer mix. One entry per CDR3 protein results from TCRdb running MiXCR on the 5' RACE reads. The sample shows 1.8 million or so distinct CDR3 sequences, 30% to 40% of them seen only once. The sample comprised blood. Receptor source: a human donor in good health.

The chain's CDR3 is CASSSVPKAGPEAFF. DNA of the CDR3: TGTGCCAGCAGCTCAGTCCCCAAGGCAGGGCCTGAAGCTTTCTTT. The chain recombines TRBV5-5 with TRBJ1-1; D perhaps matches TRBD1 (5 bases). Per the germline V gene, CDR1 is SGHKS and CDR2 is YYEKEE (reference sequence). V shed 3 bases and J shed 6 bases, with 18 bases lying between them. The CDR3 is made up of 15 amino acids.

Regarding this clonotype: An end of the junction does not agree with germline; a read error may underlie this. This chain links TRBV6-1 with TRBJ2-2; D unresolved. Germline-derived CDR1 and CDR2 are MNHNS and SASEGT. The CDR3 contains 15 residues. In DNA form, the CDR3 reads TGCGCCAGCTCCAAGTCGAGATCGAACACCGGGGAGCTGTTTTTT. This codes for CASSKSRSNTGELFF.

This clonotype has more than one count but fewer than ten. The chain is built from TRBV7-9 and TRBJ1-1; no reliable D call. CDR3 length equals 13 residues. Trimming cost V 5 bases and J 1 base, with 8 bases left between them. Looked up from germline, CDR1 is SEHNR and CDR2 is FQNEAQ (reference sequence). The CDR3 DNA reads TGTGCCAGCAGCACCAACAAGAACACTGAAGCTTTCTTT. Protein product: CASSTNKNTEAFF.

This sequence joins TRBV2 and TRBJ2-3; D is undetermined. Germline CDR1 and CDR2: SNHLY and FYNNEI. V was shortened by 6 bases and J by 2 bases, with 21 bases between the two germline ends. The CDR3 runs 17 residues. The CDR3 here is CASSPPPTTTFTDTQYF. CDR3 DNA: TGTGCCAGCAGCCCGCCCCCTACCACTACTTTCACAGATACGCAGTATTTT.

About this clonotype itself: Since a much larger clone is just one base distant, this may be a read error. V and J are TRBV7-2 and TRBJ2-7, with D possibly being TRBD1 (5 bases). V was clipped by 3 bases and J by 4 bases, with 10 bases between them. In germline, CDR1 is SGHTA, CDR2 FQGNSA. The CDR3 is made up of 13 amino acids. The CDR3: CASSFSTGYEQYV. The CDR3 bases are TGTGCCAGCAGCTTTAGTACAGGTTACGAGCAGTACGTC.

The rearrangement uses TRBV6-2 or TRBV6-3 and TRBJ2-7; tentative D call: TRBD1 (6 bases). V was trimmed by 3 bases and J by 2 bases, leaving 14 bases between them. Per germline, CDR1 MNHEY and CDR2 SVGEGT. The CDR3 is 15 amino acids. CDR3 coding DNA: TGTGCCAGCAGTTATTCAGGGACAACTACCTACGAGCAGTACTTC. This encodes CASSYSGTTTYEQYF.